This T cell receptor (beta chain) was obtained from a study of identifying expanded T cells in peripheral blood. Concerning this clone: The target antigen is unknown.

The study's findings and limits: Approximately 2-week clone count variance significantly increased as total template count grew. Over approximately two and four weeks, about 15 and 19 clones changed, versus roughly 1.2 between replicates.

Germline-derived CDR1 and CDR2 are SGHTA and FQGTGA. J lost 3 bases, V lost 2 bases, and 12 bases had no gene match. CDR3 length equals 17 residues. During the collection period, no donor immune events like infections were recorded. Clones were sequenced by immunoSEQ multiplex PCR, and TCRdb holds only the in-frame ones, with some missing. The sample shows 80,000 to 90,000 clones, 70% to 90% of them seen only once. The gene calls are TRBV7-3 and TRBJ1-2, with TRBD1 identical over 7 bases. The source is a person aged 18 to 75 in good health. What was sequenced was blood. This CDR3 is CASSLPQGTVIYYGYTF. DNA for the CDR3: TGTGCCAGCAGCTTACCGCAGGGGACAGTTATATACTATGGCTACACCTTC.